The 19 T cell receptor beta chains below were found in one sample sequenced in a study of T-cell reconstitution after alpha-beta-depleted transplantation in children. Unique molecular identifiers were incorporated into the prepared TCRbeta library. Each CDR3 protein is one row after TCRdb ran MiXCR on the PCR reads. The data hold some 48,000 distinct CDR3 sequences, with less than 6% observed a single time. The sequencing here drew on PBMCs, mostly from graft donor cells, taken 60 days after TCRalphabeta/CD19-depleted stem cell transplant. These receptors originate from a female patient aged 2-15 years who had a stem cell transplant for aplastic anemia, so the T cells may come from the graft donor.

This clonotype showed up just a few times. The gene calls are TRBV7-6 and TRBJ2-5; D is perhaps TRBD1 or TRBD2 (5 bases each). There are 14 residues in the CDR3. Germline CDR1 is SGHVS and CDR2 is FNYEAQ. V was cut by 5 bases and J by 6 bases, with 16 bases left in between. The chain's CDR3 is CASSDAGSGKTQYF. The CDR3 coding sequence is TGTGCCAGCAGCGACGCAGGGTCGGGGAAGACCCAGTACTTC. Filled out from reference TRBV7-6 and TRBJ2-5, the complete variable domain reads GAGVSQSPRYKVTKRGQDVALRCDPISGHVSLYWYRQALGQGPEFLTYFNYEAQQDKSGLPNDRFSAERPEGSISTLTIQRTEQRDSAMYRCASSDAGSGKTQYFGPGTRLLVL.

This clonotype was seen many times. The chain carries TRBV5-1 and TRBJ2-7, with D unclear. Deletions cut 2 bases from V and 5 bases from J, with 14 bases between. The germline CDR1 and CDR2 sequences are SGHRS and YFSETQ. The CDR3 consists of 14 residues. CDR3 in DNA: TGCGCCAGCAGCTTCGGACCGTCGCTAGACGAGCAGTACGTC. As protein: CASSFGPSLDEQYV.

Turning to this clonotype: This may be a read error: a much more frequent sequence differs by one nucleotide. The chain combines TRBV20-1 with TRBJ2-5; D not resolved. V lost 5 bases to trimming and J lost 6 bases, with 19 bases between them. The germline V gene has CDR1 DFQATT and CDR2 SNEGSKA (reference sequence). The CDR3 contains 14 residues. CDR3 sequence (DNA): TGCAGTGCTGCCCGGCGGCTAGGTCAAAAGACCCAGTACTTC. Translated: CSAARRLGQKTQYF.

The rearrangement joins TRBV27 to TRBJ1-6; no clear D. V lost 5 bases, J lost 0 bases, and 11 bases lay in between. This CDR3 is built from 16 residues. Looked up from germline, CDR1 is MNHEY and CDR2 is SMNVEV (reference sequence). The CDR3 bases are TGTGCCAGCAGTCGCGGGGTGGGCTCCTATAATTCACCCCTCCACTTT. It codes for CASSRGVGSYNSPLHF.

This clonotype has a count of ten or more. The chain combines TRBV20-1 with TRBJ2-7; D call uncertain. Germline loops: CDR1 DFQATT, CDR2 SNEGSKA (reference sequence). CDR3 length: 12 residues. Trimming took 3 bases from V and 5 from J, leaving 11 bases between them. In DNA form, the CDR3 reads TGCAGTGCTAGTCATATCGCCAACGAGCAGTACTTC. Its protein is CSASHIANEQYF.

This clonotype showed up many times. The J gene is TRBJ2-7, the V gene TRBV9; D is perhaps TRBD1 (6 bases). Germline V gene lookup returns CDR1 SGDLS and CDR2 YYNGEE. Trimming left V 2 bases short and J 3 bases short, with 12 bases between. CDR3 length: 14 residues. CDR3 bases: TGTGCCAGCAGCGTCCTGGGGACAAACTACGAGCAGTACTTC. It encodes CASSVLGTNYEQYF.

This clonotype was seen many times. J is TRBJ2-3 and V is TRBV24-1; 12 bases map to TRBD2. Germline lookup yields CDR1 KGHDR and CDR2 SFDVKD. The trim removed 10 bases at V and 3 bases at J, leaving 4 bases unmatched. The CDR3 is 14 residues long. This chain's CDR3 is CATAGTSGTDTQYF. For the CDR3, the DNA is TGTGCCACAGCTGGGACTAGCGGGACAGATACGCAGTATTTT.

This clonotype has a count of ten or more. The CDR3 DNA follows: TGTGCCAGCAGGTATAACAGGGGGCGAATGAACACTGAAGCTTTCTTT. This gives the protein CASRYNRGRMNTEAFF. The V and J genes are TRBV12-3 or TRBV12-4 and TRBJ1-1; the match to TRBD1 covers 9 bases. The CDR3 is 16 amino acids. Losses at the gene ends were 6 bases for V and 0 bases for J; bases not matched to a gene: 8.

The V gene is TRBV29-1, the J gene TRBJ2-1; tentatively, D is TRBD2 (6 bases). Germline V CDR1 and CDR2: SQVTM, ANQGSEA. The CDR3 has 14 residues. Trimming stripped 6 bases from V and 1 base from J, with 13 bases between. This chain's CDR3 is CSVGAGGSYNEQFF. CDR3 nucleotide sequence: TGCAGCGTAGGAGCGGGTGGGTCCTACAATGAGCAGTTCTTC.

This clonotype was seen many times. The rearrangement links TRBV20-1 to TRBJ2-5; no clear D gene. This CDR3 is 14 amino acids long. Per germline, CDR1 DFQATT and CDR2 SNEGSKA (reference sequence). V gave up 5 bases and J gave up 9 bases, with 22 bases separating them. CDR3 sequence reads: CSARVSNAFGAQYF. CDR3 nucleotides: TGCAGTGCTCGAGTCTCGAATGCTTTTGGGGCCCAGTACTTC.

There are many counts of this clonotype. The chain recombines TRBV6-6 with TRBJ2-7; the D gene is possibly TRBD1 (6 bases). Germline assignment: CDR1 MNHNY and CDR2 SVGAGI (reference sequence). The ends were cut back, 0 bases at V and 0 bases at J, with 15 bases in the middle. The CDR3 spans 17 residues. CDR3 sequence (DNA): TGTGCCAGCAGTTACTCGAATTCCGGGACATACTCCTACGAGCAGTACTTC. It is translated as CASSYSNSGTYSYEQYF.

This clonotype was picked up many times. The chain carries TRBV28 and TRBJ2-1; 8 nucleotides agree with TRBD2. Trimming cost V 2 bases and J 12 bases; bases outside gene matches: 9. The CDR3 is made up of 14 amino acids. Germline V gives CDR1 MDHEN, CDR2 SYDVKM. CDR3 amino acids: CASSLSGGLRRQFF. In DNA, the CDR3 is TGTGCCAGCAGTTTAAGCGGGGGCCTCCGGAGGCAGTTCTTC.

This clonotype was detected ten times or more. This chain uses TRBV4-2 with TRBJ2-7; D not certain. The V end lost 4 bases, the J end lost 0 bases, and 16 bases lay between the germline ends. CDR1 LGHNA and CDR2 YNFKEQ come from the germline V gene. The CDR3 covers 16 residues. This CDR3 reads CASSPVVGPSSYEQYF. DNA of the CDR3: TGTGCCAGCAGCCCCGTTGTGGGCCCCAGCTCCTACGAGCAGTACTTC.

The chain combines TRBV3-2 with TRBJ2-7; TRBD1 is the table's D call, not checked against the DNA. TRBV3-2 is shown as a pseudogene. CDR3 length equals 17 residues. CDR3 bases: TGTGCCAGCAGCCACTCTTTAACAGGGGCGAGCTCCTACGAGCAGTACTTC. This gives the protein CASSHSLTGASSYEQYF.

This clonotype has a count of ten or more. V is TRBV18 and J is TRBJ1-6; D gene unclear. The CDR3 covers 14 residues. Deletions cut 3 bases from V and 10 bases from J, with 13 bases between. The V gene's germline CDR1 is KGHSH and CDR2 LQKENI. The CDR3 loop is CASSPDPTGSPLHF. The CDR3 region has the DNA TGTGCCAGCTCACCCGACCCAACCGGCTCACCCCTCCACTTT.

The table lists this clonotype with many counts. The chain joins TRBV28 to TRBJ1-6; tentatively, D is TRBD1 (5 bases). Germline lookup yields CDR1 MDHEN and CDR2 SYDVKM. This CDR3 is 14 amino acids long. V was cut by 11 bases and J by 8 bases, with 19 bases left in between. The CDR3 DNA follows: TGTGCCCGAGGAGTCGCAAACAGGCATTCACCCCTCCACTTT. Protein sequence: CARGVANRHSPLHF.

The chain recombines TRBV27 with TRBJ2-1; 10 positions agree with TRBD2. The CDR3 consists of 19 residues. The J segment lost 9 bases and the V segment lost 1 base, leaving 18 bases of the junction unmatched. The germline V gene has CDR1 MNHEY and CDR2 SMNVEV (reference sequence). CDR3 DNA: TGTGCCAGCAGTTTATTTGGGTCTAGCGGGGGATTCGGTCCAGCTGAGCAGTTCTTC. This gives the protein CASSLFGSSGGFGPAEQFF.

This clonotype occurred many times. The chain employs TRBV20-1 and TRBJ2-5, with D unclear. CDR3 length: 13 residues. CDR1 DFQATT and CDR2 SNEGSKA come from the germline V gene (reference sequence). V lost 1 base, J lost 1 base, and 7 bases lay in between. The CDR3, as DNA: TGCAGTGCTAGAGGCCAGCTCCAAGAGACCCAGTACTTC. Its protein is CSARGQLQETQYF.

This clonotype was counted at least ten times. This rearrangement joins TRBV27 to TRBJ2-1; 8 bases agree with TRBD1. Germline loops: CDR1 MNHEY, CDR2 SMNVEV (reference sequence). The CDR3 is 17 residues long. The junction had 12 bases not matched to a gene; V was cut back by 6 bases and J by 2 bases. This CDR3 reads CASSHPRGPAAYNEQFF. CDR3 in DNA: TGTGCCAGCAGCCACCCCAGGGGGCCCGCGGCCTACAATGAGCAGTTCTTC.